This is a list of T cell receptor beta chains from one sample in a study of response to subunit inactivated influenza vaccine. TCRdb analysed the RT-PCR reads with MiXCR anew, one entry per CDR3 protein. This sample has 500,000 to 600,000 distinct CDR3 sequences; around 8% occur once, and the top ten carry 13%. The sequencing here drew on PBMCs from blood, taken around 2 years after vaccination. The receptors come from a man aged 50 to 69 who received an inactivated influenza vaccine. The CDR3 runs from the conserved cysteine through the conserved F or W. D genes are given only for firm matches. Expanded clones are given a class, and other clones once, few, many or no size at all.

CDR3aa	CDR3nt	v_gene	j_gene	abundance	d_gene
CAWVPLGVGELFF	TGTGCCTGGGTTCCCCTCGGGGTCGGGGAGCTGTTTTTT	TRBV30	TRBJ2-2	few	.
CASRSRTGRTEAFF	TGTGCCAGCAGAAGCAGGACAGGGAGGACTGAAGCTTTCTTT	TRBV12-3/TRBV12-4	TRBJ1-1	many	TRBD1
CASLRRDAWEQYF	TGTGCCAGCCTTCGCCGGGACGCATGGGAGCAGTACTTC	TRBV6-2/TRBV6-3	TRBJ2-7	.	.
CASQGGVSNQPQHF	TGTGCCAGTCAGGGGGGGGTTAGCAATCAGCCCCAGCATTTT	TRBV2	TRBJ1-5	.	TRBD1
CSASAEAYNEQFF	TGCAGTGCTAGCGCCGAGGCTTACAATGAGCAGTTCTTC	TRBV20-1	TRBJ2-1	few	.
CASSVGELSSQPQHF	TGCGCCAGCAGCGTAGGTGAGCTGTCAAGTCAGCCCCAGCATTTT	TRBV5-1	TRBJ1-5	many	.
CASSPGGMYTQYF	TGTGCCAGCAGCCCCGGCGGGATGTATACGCAGTATTTT	TRBV7-9	TRBJ2-3	.	.
CASSVGQGRETQYF	TGTGCCAGCAGTGTCGGACAGGGGCGAGAGACCCAGTACTTC	TRBV12-3/TRBV12-4	TRBJ2-5	many	TRBD1
CATSRLIDSVNGYTF	TGTGCCACCAGCAGGTTGATCGACAGCGTTAATGGCTACACCTTC	TRBV15	TRBJ1-2	many	.
CASSSPTSGSNEQFF	TGTGCCAGCAGCTCTCCGACTAGCGGGAGCAATGAGCAGTTCTTC	TRBV7-2	TRBJ2-1	few	TRBD2
CASSTLWQGTGELFF	TGTGCCAGCAGCACCCTTTGGCAGGGCACCGGGGAGCTGTTTTTT	TRBV7-2	TRBJ2-2	few	.
CASSQEGSYGYTF	TGTGCCAGCAGCCAAGAGGGTAGCTATGGCTACACCTTC	TRBV4-2	TRBJ1-2	.	.
CASQTSAGELFF	TGTGCCAGCCAGACTAGCGCCGGGGAGCTGTTTTTT	TRBV28	TRBJ2-2	few	TRBD2
CANSQETLAGVTGELFF	TGTGCCAACAGCCAAGAGACACTAGCGGGAGTAACCGGGGAGCTGTTTTTT	TRBV4-2	TRBJ2-2	few	TRBD2